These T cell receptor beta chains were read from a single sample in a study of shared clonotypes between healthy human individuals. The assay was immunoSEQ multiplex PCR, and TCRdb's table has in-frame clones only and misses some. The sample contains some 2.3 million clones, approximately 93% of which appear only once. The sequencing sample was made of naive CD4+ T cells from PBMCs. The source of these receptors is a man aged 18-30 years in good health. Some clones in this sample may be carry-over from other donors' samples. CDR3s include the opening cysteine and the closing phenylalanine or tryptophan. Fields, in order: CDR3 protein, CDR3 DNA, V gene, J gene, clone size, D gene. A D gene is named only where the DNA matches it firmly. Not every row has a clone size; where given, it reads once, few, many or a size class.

CDR3: CASSLFLRLGTVKFNQPQHF
DNA: TGTGCCAGCAGCTTGTTCTTGCGGCTCGGGACAGTGAAATTTAATCAGCCCCAGCATTTT
V: TRBV5-8
J: TRBJ1-5
size: -
D: TRBD1

CDR3: CATPNLHRSSYEQYF
DNA: TGCGCCACCCCTAACCTGCACCGGAGCTCCTACGAGCAGTACTTC
V: TRBV23-1
J: TRBJ2-7
size: -
D: -

CDR3: CASSPQGLEQYF
DNA: TGTGCCAGCAGCCCCCAAGGTCTCGAGCAGTACTTC
V: TRBV14
J: TRBJ2-7
size: -
D: -

CDR3: CASSRQGAFGYTF
DNA: TGTGCCAGCAGCCGACAGGGGGCGTTTGGCTACACCTTC
V: TRBV7-9
J: TRBJ1-2
size: -
D: TRBD1

CDR3: CASSVTSGRGNEQFF
DNA: TGTGCCAGCAGCGTCACTAGCGGGAGAGGCAATGAGCAGTTCTTC
V: TRBV9
J: TRBJ2-1
size: -
D: TRBD2

CDR3: CASFRGVGYEQYF
DNA: TGTGCCAGCTTCAGGGGTGTGGGGTACGAGCAGTACTTC
V: TRBV28
J: TRBJ2-7
size: -
D: -

CDR3: CATGRGGNEKLFF
DNA: TGTGCCACCGGCAGGGGCGGGAATGAAAAACTGTTTTTT
V: TRBV7-2
J: TRBJ1-4
size: -
D: -

CDR3: CASSALEGGGPQHF
DNA: TGTGCCAGCAGCGCTTTAGAGGGTGGGGGGCCCCAGCATTTT
V: TRBV7-9
J: TRBJ1-5
size: -
D: -

CDR3: CASSRSFGHGTAPYEQYF
DNA: TGCGCCAGCAGCCGTTCCTTCGGACACGGGACGGCACCCTACGAGCAGTACTTC
V: TRBV4-1
J: TRBJ2-7
size: -
D: -

CDR3: CAWSVVGGYEQYF
DNA: TGTGCCTGGAGTGTCGTAGGGGGCTACGAGCAGTACTTC
V: TRBV30
J: TRBJ2-7
size: -
D: -

CDR3: CASSLEATSGTQYF
DNA: TGTGCCAGCAGCTTAGAGGCCACTTCGGGGACCCAGTACTTC
V: TRBV7-2
J: TRBJ2-5
size: once
D: -

CDR3: CASSLLGRGMLIRAYNEQFF
DNA: TGTGCCAGCAGTTTACTAGGCAGGGGGATGTTAATAAGGGCCTACAATGAGCAGTTCTTC
V: TRBV28
J: TRBJ2-1
size: -
D: TRBD1

CDR3: CASRLVRAHGYTF
DNA: TGTGCAAGTCGCTTAGTGCGAGCTCATGGCTACACCTTC
V: TRBV12-2
J: TRBJ1-2
size: -
D: -

CDR3: CASSPTGYITDTQYF
DNA: TGTGCCAGCTCACCGACAGGGTATATCACAGATACGCAGTATTTT
V: TRBV18
J: TRBJ2-3
size: -
D: TRBD1

CDR3: CASTRQGASSEAFF
DNA: TGTGCCAGCACTAGACAGGGGGCTTCCTCTGAAGCTTTCTTT
V: TRBV27
J: TRBJ1-1
size: -
D: TRBD1

CDR3: CASSLSQVGYEQYF
DNA: TGCGCCAGCAGCTTGTCCCAGGTTGGCTACGAGCAGTACTTC
V: TRBV5-1
J: TRBJ2-7
size: -
D: -

CDR3: CASSPSPRSSYNEQFF
DNA: TGTGCCAGCAGCCCCAGCCCCCGGAGCTCCTACAATGAGCAGTTCTTC
V: TRBV11-3
J: TRBJ2-1
size: -
D: -

CDR3: CSAKIYTEAFF
DNA: TGCAGTGCTAAGATCTACACTGAAGCTTTCTTT
V: TRBV20-1
J: TRBJ1-1
size: -
D: -

CDR3: CASSRRTSGRAGKETQYF
DNA: TGTGCCAGCAGCAGACGGACTAGCGGGAGGGCCGGGAAAGAGACCCAGTACTTC
V: TRBV5-6
J: TRBJ2-5
size: -
D: TRBD2

CDR3: CASSLLVGLAGLGETQYF
DNA: TGCGCCAGCAGCTTGTTGGTGGGACTAGCGGGACTAGGGGAGACCCAGTACTTC
V: TRBV5-1
J: TRBJ2-5
size: -
D: TRBD2

CDR3: CASSLGPGLADEQYF
DNA: TGCGCCAGCAGCTTGGGCCCGGGACTAGCGGACGAGCAGTACTTC
V: TRBV5-1
J: TRBJ2-7
size: -
D: TRBD2

CDR3: CASSPPSRGTEAFF
DNA: TGTGCCAGCAGCCCCCCCTCGAGAGGTACTGAAGCTTTCTTT
V: TRBV9
J: TRBJ1-1
size: -
D: -

CDR3: CSVAREGRDTQYF
DNA: TGCAGCGTTGCGCGGGAGGGCCGAGATACGCAGTATTTT
V: TRBV29-1
J: TRBJ2-3
size: -
D: TRBD2

CDR3: CASSSSGLAEGQFF
DNA: TGTGCCAGCAGTTCCTCCGGTCTAGCGGAGGGCCAGTTCTTC
V: TRBV7-2
J: TRBJ2-1
size: -
D: TRBD2

CDR3: CASSQDYLRPNEKLFF
DNA: TGTGCCAGCAGCCAAGATTATCTCAGACCTAATGAAAAACTGTTTTTT
V: TRBV14
J: TRBJ1-4
size: -
D: -

CDR3: CASSEPGGPNEKLFF
DNA: TGTGCCAGTAGCGAACCAGGGGGGCCTAATGAAAAACTGTTTTTT
V: TRBV19
J: TRBJ1-4
size: -
D: TRBD1

CDR3: CASSPRHKRVGGYTF
DNA: TGTGCCAGCAGCCCGCGGCATAAAAGGGTTGGAGGCTACACCTTC
V: TRBV11-2
J: TRBJ1-2
size: -
D: -

CDR3: CSAQRNGEQFF
DNA: TGCAGTGCCCAAAGGAACGGCGAGCAGTTCTTC
V: TRBV20-1
J: TRBJ2-1
size: -
D: -

CDR3: CASSLTSGRSTDTQYF
DNA: TGTGCCAGCTCACTAACTAGCGGGAGGAGCACAGATACGCAGTATTTT
V: TRBV18
J: TRBJ2-3
size: -
D: TRBD2

CDR3: CASRFSVVAGGPPLVEQFF
DNA: TGTGCAAGTCGCTTTTCGGTTGTAGCGGGAGGTCCTCCCCTTGTTGAGCAGTTCTTC
V: TRBV12-2
J: TRBJ2-1
size: -
D: -

CDR3: CASSQGRTEEIQYF
DNA: TGTGCCAGCAGCCAAGGAAGGACAGAAGAGATTCAGTACTTC
V: TRBV4-2
J: TRBJ2-4
size: once
D: -

CDR3: CASSLGSGSGNTIYF
DNA: TGCGCCAGCTCGCTAGGGAGTGGGTCTGGAAACACCATATATTTT
V: TRBV5-1
J: TRBJ1-3
size: -
D: -

CDR3: CASSPTGTGGEDTQYF
DNA: TGTGCCAGCAGCCCGACCGGGACAGGGGGCGAAGATACGCAGTATTTT
V: TRBV27
J: TRBJ2-3
size: -
D: TRBD1

CDR3: CASSLGAGQANYGYTF
DNA: TGTGCCAGCAGCTTAGGAGCCGGACAGGCGAACTATGGCTACACCTTC
V: TRBV7-9
J: TRBJ1-2
size: -
D: TRBD1

CDR3: CASSMGGIGNTQYF
DNA: TGTGCCAGCAGTATGGGGGGGATCGGAAATACGCAGTATTTT
V: TRBV7-3
J: TRBJ2-3
size: once
D: TRBD2

CDR3: CASSHSGTGAWYQETQYF
DNA: TGTGCCAGCAGCCATTCCGGGACAGGGGCTTGGTACCAAGAGACCCAGTACTTC
V: TRBV14
J: TRBJ2-5
size: -
D: TRBD1

CDR3: CASSLGVQGADTQYF
DNA: TGCGCCAGCAGCCTAGGCGTACAGGGAGCAGATACGCAGTATTTT
V: TRBV4-1
J: TRBJ2-3
size: -
D: -

CDR3: CASSYRGTGPDTQYF
DNA: TGTGCCAGCAGCTATCGGGGGACAGGACCAGATACGCAGTATTTT
V: TRBV9
J: TRBJ2-3
size: -
D: TRBD1

CDR3: CAWSVSSVKRYTF
DNA: TGTGCCTGGAGTGTTAGCTCGGTAAAGCGCTACACCTTC
V: TRBV30
J: TRBJ1-2
size: few
D: -

CDR3: CSSGTRNTEAFF
DNA: TGCAGCTCCGGGACAAGGAACACTGAAGCTTTCTTT
V: TRBV29-1
J: TRBJ1-1
size: few
D: -